This section outlines one T cell receptor (beta chain) sequence together with its context. Its antigen is currently unknown. CDR1 and CDR2 (germline): SEHNR, FQNEAQ (reference sequence). Deletions cut 5 bases from V and 7 bases from J, with 11 bases between. This CDR3 spans 12 amino acids. TCRdb's table, derived via immunoSEQ multiplex PCR, lists solely in-frame clones and lacks some. Of more than 70,000 clones in the sample, 90% to 98% were seen once. The source of the sample is a study of human thymus T cells. Study-wide results and limits: Thymic TCR repertoires of unrelated people reportedly overlapped highly. Use of V and J genes seemed skewed within the thymic and blood repertoires.

The study used thymus tissue resected during corrective heart surgery. Samples came from healthy Finnish infants during open corrective cardiac surgery. Input material: thymus tissue. This TCR derives from a boy under two years old with a congenital heart defect but otherwise immunologically healthy. The chain links TRBV7-9 to TRBJ1-1, with D hard to call. The CDR3 DNA sequence: TGTGCCAGCAGCCCGCGACCGTATGAAGCTTTCTTT. Translation gives CASSPRPYEAFF.